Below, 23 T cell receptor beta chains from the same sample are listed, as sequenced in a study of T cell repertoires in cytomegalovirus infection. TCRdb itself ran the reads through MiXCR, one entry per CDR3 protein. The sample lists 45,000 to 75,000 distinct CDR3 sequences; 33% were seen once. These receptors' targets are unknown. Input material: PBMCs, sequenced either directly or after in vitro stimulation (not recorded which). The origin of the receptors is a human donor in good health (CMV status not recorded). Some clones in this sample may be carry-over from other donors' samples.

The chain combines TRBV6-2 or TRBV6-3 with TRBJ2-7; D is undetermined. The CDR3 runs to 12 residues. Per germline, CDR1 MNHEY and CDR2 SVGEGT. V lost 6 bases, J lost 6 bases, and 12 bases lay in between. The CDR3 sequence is CASRRILREQYF. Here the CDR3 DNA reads TGTGCCAGCAGAAGGATCCTCCGCGAGCAGTACTTC.

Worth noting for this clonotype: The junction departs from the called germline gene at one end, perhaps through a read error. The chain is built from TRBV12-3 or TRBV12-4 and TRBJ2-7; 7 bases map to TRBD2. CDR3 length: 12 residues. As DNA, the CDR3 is TGTGCCAGCAGTTTACAAGCGGGACCCCTCCGCTTC. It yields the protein CASSLQAGPLRF.

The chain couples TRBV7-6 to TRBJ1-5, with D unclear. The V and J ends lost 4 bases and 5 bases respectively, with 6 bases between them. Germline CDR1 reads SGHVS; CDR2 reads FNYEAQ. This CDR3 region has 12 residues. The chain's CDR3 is CASSYLDQPQHF. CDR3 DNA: TGTGCCAGCAGCTATCTAGATCAGCCCCAGCATTTT.

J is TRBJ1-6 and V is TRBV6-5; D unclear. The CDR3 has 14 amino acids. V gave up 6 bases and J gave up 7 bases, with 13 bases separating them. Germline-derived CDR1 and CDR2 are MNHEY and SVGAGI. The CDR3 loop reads CASSLRRLNSPLHF. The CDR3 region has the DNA TGTGCCAGCAGCCTACGCCGTTTGAATTCACCCCTCCACTTT.

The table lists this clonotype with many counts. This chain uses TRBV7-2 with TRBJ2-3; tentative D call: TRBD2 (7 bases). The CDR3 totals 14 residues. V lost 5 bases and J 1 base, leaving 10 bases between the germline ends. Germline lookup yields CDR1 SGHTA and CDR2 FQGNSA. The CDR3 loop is CASSRGGGTDTQYF. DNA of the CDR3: TGTGCCAGCAGCCGAGGGGGGGGCACAGATACGCAGTATTTT. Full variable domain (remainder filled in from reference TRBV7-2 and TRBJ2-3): GAGVSQSPSNKVTEKGKDVELRCDPISGHTALYWYRQSLGQGLEFLIYFQGNSAPDKSGLPSDRFSAERTGGSVSTLTIQRTQQEDSAVYLCASSRGGGTDTQYFGPGTRLTVL.

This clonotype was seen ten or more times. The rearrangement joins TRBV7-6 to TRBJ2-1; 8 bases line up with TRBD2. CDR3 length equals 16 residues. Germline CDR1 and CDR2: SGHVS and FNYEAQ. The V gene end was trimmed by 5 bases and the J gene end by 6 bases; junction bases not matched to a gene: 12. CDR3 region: CASSPTTGTSGNEQFF. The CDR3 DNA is TGTGCCAGCAGCCCAACTACCGGGACTAGTGGCAATGAGCAGTTCTTC.

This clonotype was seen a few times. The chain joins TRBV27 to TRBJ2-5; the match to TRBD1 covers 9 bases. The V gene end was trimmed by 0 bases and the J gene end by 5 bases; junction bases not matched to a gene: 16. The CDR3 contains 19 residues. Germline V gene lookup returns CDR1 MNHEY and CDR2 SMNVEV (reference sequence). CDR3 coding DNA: TGTGCCAGCAGTTTATCATATTGGGGACAGGGACCGTGTTGTGAGACCCAGTACTTC. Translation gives CASSLSYWGQGPCCETQYF.

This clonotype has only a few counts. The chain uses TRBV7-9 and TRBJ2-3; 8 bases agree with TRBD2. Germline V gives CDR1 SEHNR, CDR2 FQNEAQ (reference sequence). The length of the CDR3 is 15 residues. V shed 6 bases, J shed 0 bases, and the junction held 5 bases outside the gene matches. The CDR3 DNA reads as TGTGCCAGCAGTCCTTCGGGGGGGAGCACAGATACGCAGTATTTT. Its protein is CASSPSGGSTDTQYF.

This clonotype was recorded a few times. The CDR3 loop reads CASSPRPLTPTGELFF. The CDR3 DNA is TGCGCCAGCAGCCCCAGGCCTCTCACTCCCACCGGGGAGCTGTTTTTT. The chain is built from TRBV4-1 and TRBJ2-2; D gene uncertain. Germline V gene sequence: CDR1 MGHRA, CDR2 YSYEKL. V shed 4 bases and J shed 4 bases, with 16 bases lying between them. This CDR3 comprises 16 residues.

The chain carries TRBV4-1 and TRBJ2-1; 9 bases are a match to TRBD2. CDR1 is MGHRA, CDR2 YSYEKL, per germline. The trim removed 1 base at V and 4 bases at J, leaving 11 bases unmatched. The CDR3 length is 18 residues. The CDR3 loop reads CASSQVPGGAGGYNEQFF. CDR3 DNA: TGCGCCAGCAGCCAAGTCCCTGGGGGAGCGGGAGGTTACAATGAGCAGTTCTTC.

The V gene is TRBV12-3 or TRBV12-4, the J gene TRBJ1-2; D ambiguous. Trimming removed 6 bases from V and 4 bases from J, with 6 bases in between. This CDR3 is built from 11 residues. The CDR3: CASSNTYGYTF. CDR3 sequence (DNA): TGTGCCAGCAGCAACACCTATGGCTACACCTTC.

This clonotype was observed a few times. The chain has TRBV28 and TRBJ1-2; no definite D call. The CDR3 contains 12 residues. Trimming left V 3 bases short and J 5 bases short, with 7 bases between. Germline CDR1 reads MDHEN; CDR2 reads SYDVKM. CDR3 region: CASSLVRYGYTF. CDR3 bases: TGTGCCAGCAGTTTGGTTCGATATGGCTACACCTTC.

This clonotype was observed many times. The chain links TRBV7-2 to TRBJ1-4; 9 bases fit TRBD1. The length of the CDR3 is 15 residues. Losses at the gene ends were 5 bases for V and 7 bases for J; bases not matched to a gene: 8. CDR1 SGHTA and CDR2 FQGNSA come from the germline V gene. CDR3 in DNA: TGTGCCAGCAGCACGGGACAGGGAAGGGTTGAAAAACTGTTTTTT. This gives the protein CASSTGQGRVEKLFF.

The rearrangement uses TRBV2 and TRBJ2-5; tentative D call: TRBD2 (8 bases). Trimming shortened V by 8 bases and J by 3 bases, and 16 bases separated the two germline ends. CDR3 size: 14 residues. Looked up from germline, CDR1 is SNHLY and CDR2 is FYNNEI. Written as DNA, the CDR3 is TGTGCCAGCGACTATAGCGGGACAGAAGAGACCCAGTACTTC. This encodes CASDYSGTEETQYF.

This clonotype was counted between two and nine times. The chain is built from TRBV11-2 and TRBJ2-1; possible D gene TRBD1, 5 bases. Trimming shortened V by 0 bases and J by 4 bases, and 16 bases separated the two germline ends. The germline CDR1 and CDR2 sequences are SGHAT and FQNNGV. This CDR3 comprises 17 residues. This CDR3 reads CASSLDLEPKGYNEQFF. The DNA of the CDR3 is TGTGCCAGCAGCTTAGATCTCGAACCCAAGGGGTACAATGAGCAGTTCTTC.

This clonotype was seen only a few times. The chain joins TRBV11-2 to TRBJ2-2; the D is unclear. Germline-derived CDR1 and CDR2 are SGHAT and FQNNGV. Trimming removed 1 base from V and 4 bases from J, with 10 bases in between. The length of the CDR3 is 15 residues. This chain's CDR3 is CASSLVLPPTGELFF. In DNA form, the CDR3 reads TGTGCCAGCAGCTTAGTGCTCCCACCCACCGGGGAGCTGTTTTTT.

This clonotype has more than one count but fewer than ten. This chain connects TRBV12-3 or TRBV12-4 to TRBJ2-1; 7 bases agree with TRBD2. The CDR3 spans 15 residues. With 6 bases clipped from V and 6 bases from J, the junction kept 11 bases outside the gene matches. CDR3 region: CASRTSGILRNEQFF. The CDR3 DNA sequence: TGTGCCAGCAGGACCAGCGGGATTCTTCGCAATGAGCAGTTCTTC.

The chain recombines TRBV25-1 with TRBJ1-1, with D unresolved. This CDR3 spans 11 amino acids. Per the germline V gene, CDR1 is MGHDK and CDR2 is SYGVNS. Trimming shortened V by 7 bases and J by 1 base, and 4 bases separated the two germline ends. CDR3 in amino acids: CASKRNTEAFF. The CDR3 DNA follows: TGTGCCAGCAAGAGGAACACTGAAGCTTTCTTT. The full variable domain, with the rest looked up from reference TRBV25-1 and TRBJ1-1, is EADIYQTPRYLVIGTGKKITLECSQTMGHDKMYWYQQDPGMELHLIHYSYGVNSTEKGDLSSESTVSRIRTEHFPLTLESARPSHTSQYLCASKRNTEAFFGQGTRLTVV.

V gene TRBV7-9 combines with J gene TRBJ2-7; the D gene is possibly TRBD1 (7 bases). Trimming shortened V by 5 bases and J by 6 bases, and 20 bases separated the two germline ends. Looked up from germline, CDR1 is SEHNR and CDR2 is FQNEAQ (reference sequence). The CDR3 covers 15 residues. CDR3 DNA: TGTGCCAGCAGCCCGAGGGGGTCAGGGGGGATCGAGCAGTACTTC. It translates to CASSPRGSGGIEQYF. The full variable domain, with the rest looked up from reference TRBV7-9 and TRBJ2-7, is DTGVSQNPRHKITKRGQNVTFRCDPISEHNRLYWYRQTLGQGPEFLTYFQNEAQLEKSRLLSDRFSAERPKGSFSTLEIQRTEQGDSAMYLCASSPRGSGGIEQYFGPGTRLTVT.

The CDR3 reads CASSYSLTGATGNTIYF. The DNA of the CDR3 is TGTGCCAGCAGTTACTCGTTGACGGGGGCGACTGGAAACACCATATATTTT. The chain is built from TRBV6-5 and TRBJ1-3, with D perhaps matching TRBD1 (6 bases). The V end was cut by 0 bases, the J end by 2 bases, with 14 bases between. The CDR3 has 17 residues. The V gene's germline CDR1 is MNHEY and CDR2 SVGAGI.

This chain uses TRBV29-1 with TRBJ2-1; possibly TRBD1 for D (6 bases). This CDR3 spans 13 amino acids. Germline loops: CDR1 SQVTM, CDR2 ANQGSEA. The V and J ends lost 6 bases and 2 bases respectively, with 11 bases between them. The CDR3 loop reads CSVSGTTYNEQFF. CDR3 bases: TGCAGCGTCTCCGGGACAACCTACAATGAGCAGTTCTTC.

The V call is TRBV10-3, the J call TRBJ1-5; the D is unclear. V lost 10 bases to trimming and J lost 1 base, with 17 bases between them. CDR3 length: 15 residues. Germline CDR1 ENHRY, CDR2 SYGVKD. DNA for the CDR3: TGTGCCACCATGGGTTGGGAGGGAAGCAATCAGCCCCAGCATTTT. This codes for CATMGWEGSNQPQHF.

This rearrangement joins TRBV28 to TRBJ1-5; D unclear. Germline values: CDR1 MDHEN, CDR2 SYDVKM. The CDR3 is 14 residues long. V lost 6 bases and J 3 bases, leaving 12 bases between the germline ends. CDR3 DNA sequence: TGTGCCAGCAGCCAACAGATTTCCAATCAGCCCCAGCATTTT. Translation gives CASSQQISNQPQHF. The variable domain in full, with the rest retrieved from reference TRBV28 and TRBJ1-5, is DVKVTQSSRYLVKRTGEKVFLECVQDMDHENMFWYRQDPGLGLRLIYFSYDVKMKEKGDIPEGYSVSREKKERFSLILESASTNQTSMYLCASSQQISNQPQHFGDGTRLSIL.